The next 30 T cell receptor beta chains were all read from a single sample in a study of T cells in Graves' hyperthyroidism and ophthalmopathy. RNA transcripts were the template for amplifying TCR beta CDR3 regions. Researchers ran a first-round RT-PCR on the TCR CDR3 using the HTBI primer set. One entry per CDR3 protein results from TCRdb running MiXCR on the multiplex PCR reads. The repertoire holds about 200,000 distinct CDR3 sequences, with about 17% as singletons. The sample was blood. Receptors were obtained from a middle-aged man with Graves' hyperthyroidism.

The chain couples TRBV5-1 to TRBJ1-1; D is possibly TRBD1 (6 bases). V lost 5 bases to trimming and J lost 7 bases, with 21 bases between them. The CDR3 loop spans 15 amino acids. Per the germline V gene, CDR1 is SGHRS and CDR2 is YFSETQ. The CDR3 protein is CASRKTSGGRGEAFF. CDR3 DNA: TGCGCCAGCAGGAAAACTAGCGGGGGGCGCGGTGAAGCTTTCTTT.

The table lists this clonotype with a few counts. A much bigger clone sits one base away, suggesting this may be a read error. The V and J genes are TRBV6-2 or TRBV6-3 and TRBJ2-6; the match to TRBD2 covers 7 bases. The V gene's germline CDR1 is MNHEY and CDR2 SVGEGT. CDR3 length: 20 residues. The CDR3 here is CASSYSIREASRSGANILTF. The CDR3 DNA reads as TGTGCCAGCAGTTACTCGATACGGGAGGCTTCCCGCTCTGGGGCCAACATCCTGACTTTC.

This clonotype was seen many times. The gene calls are TRBV11-2 and TRBJ2-5; TRBD2 matches 8 bases. The ends lost 4 bases at V and 2 bases at J; junction bases unmatched: 6. The V gene's germline CDR1 is SGHAT and CDR2 FQNNGV. CDR3 length: 15 amino acids. CDR3 bases: TGTGCCAGCAGCTCTAATCCGGGGGGGCAAGAGACCCAGTACTTC. It translates to CASSSNPGGQETQYF. Looking up the rest from reference TRBV11-2 and TRBJ2-5 gives the full variable domain: EAGVAQSPRYKIIEKRQSVAFWCNPISGHATLYWYQQILGQGPKLLIQFQNNGVVDDSQLPKDRFSAERLKGVDSTLKIQPAKLEDSAVYLCASSSNPGGQETQYFGPGTRLLVL.

The V and J genes are TRBV4-3 and TRBJ2-1; 8 nucleotides line up with TRBD1. After removal of 4 bases from V and 7 bases from J, the junction contained 6 bases not matched to a gene. The germline CDR1 and CDR2 sequences are LGHNA and YSLEER. This CDR3 contains 14 residues. Here the CDR3 DNA reads TGCGCCAGCAGCCTTCGGACAGGGAAAAATGAGCAGTTCTTC. Its translation is CASSLRTGKNEQFF.

In its sample, this clonotype was seen many times. The chain combines TRBV20-1 with TRBJ1-2; perhaps TRBD1 as D (6 bases). The CDR3 spans 11 residues. V lost 5 bases and J lost 7, with 11 bases in between. CDR1 and CDR2 (germline): DFQATT, SNEGSKA (reference sequence). In DNA, the CDR3 is TGCAGTGCTTGGGACAACAGTGGCTACACCTTC. It codes for CSAWDNSGYTF.

This clonotype was counted many times. The V call is TRBV5-6, the J call TRBJ2-2; D is unresolved. The length of the CDR3 is 16 residues. Trimming cost V 4 bases and J 6 bases, with 19 bases left between them. CDR1 is SGHDT, CDR2 YYEEEE, per germline. CDR3 protein: CASSPPPQATPGELFF. DNA for the CDR3: TGTGCCAGCAGCCCCCCTCCGCAGGCTACTCCCGGGGAGCTGTTTTTT. The full variable domain, completed using reference TRBV5-6 and TRBJ2-2, is DAGVTQSPTHLIKTRGQQVTLRCSPKSGHDTVSWYQQALGQGPQFIFQYYEEEERQRGNFPDRFSGHQFPNYSSELNVNALLLGDSALYLCASSPPPQATPGELFFGEGSRLTVL.

This rearrangement joins TRBV12-3 or TRBV12-4 to TRBJ1-6; the D is unclear. The V end was cut by 4 bases, the J end by 8 bases, with 12 bases between. The CDR3 runs to 14 residues. CDR3 protein: CASSSLGRDSPLHF. CDR3 nucleotide sequence: TGTGCCAGCAGTTCCCTCGGGAGGGATTCACCCCTCCACTTT.

The chain recombines TRBV20-1 with TRBJ2-3; D not resolved. V was trimmed by 2 bases and J by 2 bases, leaving 11 bases between them. CDR1 and CDR2 from the germline V gene are DFQATT and SNEGSKA (reference sequence). CDR3 length equals 14 residues. CDR3 sequence (DNA): TGCAGTGCTAGACCAATTTCAGTCACAGATACGCAGTATTTT. It translates to CSARPISVTDTQYF.

The table lists this clonotype with a few counts. The chain combines TRBV19 with TRBJ2-3, with D unclear. Germline values: CDR1 LNHDA, CDR2 SQIVND (reference sequence). This CDR3 has 14 amino acids. Trimming cost V 5 bases and J 4 bases, with 13 bases left between them. The CDR3 region is CASSGWLAPDTQYF. The CDR3 nucleotides are TGTGCCAGTAGTGGGTGGCTTGCGCCAGATACGCAGTATTTT.

The chain has TRBV20-1 and TRBJ2-4; a possible D gene is TRBD1 (6 bases). The CDR3 sequence is 13 residues long. V was cut by 3 bases and J by 7 bases, with 13 bases left in between. Germline assignment: CDR1 DFQATT and CDR2 SNEGSKA (reference sequence). Here the CDR3 DNA reads TGCAGTGCTAGGTCTGGCCAGGGGAACATTCAGTACTTC. Protein product: CSARSGQGNIQYF.

This chain joins TRBV5-6 and TRBJ1-2; possibly TRBD1 for D (6 bases). This CDR3 is built from 15 residues. Germline-derived CDR1 and CDR2 are SGHDT and YYEEEE. V was shortened by 0 bases and J by 4 bases, with 13 bases between the two germline ends. CDR3 nucleotide sequence: TGTGCCAGCAGCTTGGGGACAGCCCGGAGCTATGGCTACACCTTC. It translates to CASSLGTARSYGYTF.

This chain joins TRBV12-3 or TRBV12-4 and TRBJ2-7; TRBD1 aligns across 10 bases. V shed 5 bases, J shed 5 bases, and the junction held 6 bases outside the gene matches. The CDR3 runs 14 residues. The CDR3 here is CASSGDRGLDEQYF. The CDR3 DNA reads TGTGCCAGCAGTGGGGACAGGGGCCTAGACGAGCAGTACTTC.

At least ten counts were recorded for this clonotype. This chain links TRBV10-3 with TRBJ2-7; the D gene is possibly TRBD2 (5 bases). Germline V gene lookup returns CDR1 ENHRY and CDR2 SYGVKD. The ends were cut back, 6 bases at V and 5 bases at J, with 20 bases in the middle. This CDR3 region has 15 residues. The CDR3 sequence is CAISPVGLGSDEQYF. In nucleotides, the CDR3 is TGTGCCATCAGCCCAGTCGGTTTGGGGAGCGACGAGCAGTACTTC.

The rearrangement joins TRBV4-3 to TRBJ1-4, with D possibly matching TRBD1 (6 bases). CDR1 and CDR2 from the germline V gene are LGHNA and YSLEER. Trimming removed 1 base at V and 8 bases at J, with 14 bases between. The CDR3 is made up of 15 amino acids. The DNA for the CDR3 is TGCGCCAGCAGCCAAGGTCGGACAGTTATCGAAAAACTGTTTTTT. It specifies CASSQGRTVIEKLFF.

In its sample, this clonotype was seen many times. The gene calls are TRBV20-1 and TRBJ2-1; TRBD2 matches 11 bases. The CDR3 spans 17 residues. V shed 5 bases, J shed 0 bases, and the junction held 9 bases outside the gene matches. Per the germline V gene, CDR1 is DFQATT and CDR2 is SNEGSKA (reference sequence). This CDR3 is CSAGILAGDFSYNEQFF. The DNA for the CDR3 is TGCAGTGCTGGAATACTAGCGGGGGATTTCTCCTACAATGAGCAGTTCTTC.

The chain combines TRBV6-6 with TRBJ1-4; the D gene is possibly TRBD1 (5 bases). The CDR3 covers 16 residues. V gave up 0 bases and J gave up 5 bases, with 13 bases separating them. CDR1 MNHNY and CDR2 SVGAGI come from the germline V gene (reference sequence). The chain's CDR3 is CASSYSPPRDNEKLFF. The CDR3 DNA reads as TGTGCCAGCAGTTACTCCCCCCCGCGGGACAATGAAAAACTGTTTTTT.

There are a few counts of this clonotype. The chain is built from TRBV29-1 and TRBJ2-6; perhaps TRBD1 as D (6 bases). There are 16 residues in the CDR3. Looked up from germline, CDR1 is SQVTM and CDR2 is ANQGSEA. With 2 bases removed from V and 0 bases from J, the gap between germline ends came to 11 bases. The CDR3 here is CSVERTGYSGANVLTF. CDR3 sequence (DNA): TGCAGCGTTGAAAGAACAGGGTACTCTGGGGCCAACGTCCTGACTTTC.

Concerning this clonotype itself: This may come from a read error, since a much larger clone is one base off. This chain connects TRBV30 to TRBJ1-2; 9 bases line up with TRBD1. V lost 6 bases and J lost 2; bases outside the gene matches: 16. The CDR3 has 17 amino acids. Looked up from germline, CDR1 is GTSNPN and CDR2 is SVGIG (reference sequence). This CDR3 is CACVKAPGTGSNYGYTF. CDR3 bases: TGTGCCTGTGTCAAAGCTCCCGGGACAGGGAGCAACTATGGCTACACCTTC.

In its sample, this clonotype was seen a few times. The genes are TRBV20-1 and TRBJ2-7; 10 bases line up with TRBD1. Trimming removed 3 bases from V and 3 bases from J; junction bases left unmatched: 5. From germline, CDR1 is DFQATT and CDR2 SNEGSKA (reference sequence). The CDR3 is 14 residues long. Here the CDR3 DNA reads TGCAGTGCTAGGGGGGACAGGGGACACTACGAGCAGTACTTC. This translates into CSARGDRGHYEQYF.

This clonotype has ten or more counts. The chain combines TRBV7-2 with TRBJ2-5, with D maybe TRBD2 (5 bases). The germline V gene has CDR1 SGHTA and CDR2 FQGNSA. This CDR3 region has 16 residues. Trimming stripped 4 bases from V and 4 bases from J, with 19 bases between. The CDR3 sequence: CASSSDLGSRVETQYF. CDR3 bases: TGTGCCAGCAGCTCAGACCTCGGGTCGCGGGTAGAGACCCAGTACTTC.

In this sample, this clonotype turned up many times. This sequence joins TRBV7-8 and TRBJ2-3; 11 bases are shared with TRBD2. This CDR3 region has 17 residues. Per the germline V gene, CDR1 is SGHVS and CDR2 is FQNEAQ. V was clipped by 1 base and J by 4 bases; unmatched bases: 7. CDR3 sequence (DNA): TGTGCCAGCAGCTTAGGAATTAGCGGGGGGGCGGCAGATACGCAGTATTTT. Its protein is CASSLGISGGAADTQYF.

The chain combines TRBV9 with TRBJ2-2; a weak D match, TRBD1 (6 bases). V shed 4 bases and J shed 1 base, with 8 bases lying between them. This CDR3 region has 14 residues. Germline lookup yields CDR1 SGDLS and CDR2 YYNGEE. The CDR3 DNA reads as TGTGCCAGCAGCATAGGGGGGAACACCGGGGAGCTGTTTTTT. Translating gives CASSIGGNTGELFF.

This rearrangement joins TRBV6-2 or TRBV6-3 to TRBJ2-1; 11 bases map to TRBD2. Trimming took 6 bases from V and 0 from J; bases not matched to a gene: 16. The length of the CDR3 is 20 residues. CDR1 and CDR2 from the germline V gene are MNHEY and SVGEGT. The CDR3, as DNA: TGTGCCAGCAGCCATTATGCTAGCGGGGGGCCCCATAGCTCCTACAATGAGCAGTTCTTC. Its protein is CASSHYASGGPHSSYNEQFF.

At least ten counts were recorded for this clonotype. The chain uses TRBV6-1 and TRBJ2-7; 13 bases line up with TRBD2. Germline-derived CDR1 and CDR2 are MNHNS and SASEGT. The trim removed 6 bases at V and 2 bases at J, leaving 4 bases unmatched. This CDR3 is 15 amino acids long. CDR3 amino acids: CASSLGTSGAYEQYF. CDR3 in DNA: TGTGCCAGCAGCCTGGGGACTAGCGGGGCCTACGAGCAGTACTTC.

The chain has TRBV7-2 and TRBJ1-2, with no clear D. The germline V gene encodes CDR1 SGHTA and CDR2 FQGNSA. This CDR3 is 14 amino acids long. Trimming cost V 1 base and J 0 bases, with 6 bases left between them. The CDR3 spells CASSLVPSNYGYTF. DNA of the CDR3: TGTGCCAGCAGCTTAGTACCGTCTAACTATGGCTACACCTTC.

This clonotype was detected many times. The V call is TRBV10-3, the J call TRBJ2-3; 9 bases align to TRBD1. After removal of 0 bases from V and 3 bases from J, the junction contained 7 bases not matched to a gene. CDR1 is ENHRY, CDR2 SYGVKD, per germline. This CDR3 has 17 amino acids. The CDR3 region is CAISESAGQGKTDTQYF. CDR3 in DNA: TGTGCCATCAGTGAGTCAGCGGGACAGGGAAAAACAGATACGCAGTATTTT.

Ten or more counts support this clonotype. The rearrangement uses TRBV27 and TRBJ2-7; 8 nucleotides agree with TRBD1. The CDR3 consists of 15 residues. V shed 4 bases and J 0 bases; nucleotides not matched to a gene: 5. CDR1 MNHEY and CDR2 SMNVEV come from the germline V gene (reference sequence). The CDR3 nucleotides are TGTGCCAGCAGTTCACGGGACAGGAGCTCCTACGAGCAGTACTTC. Its translation is CASSSRDRSSYEQYF.

This clonotype was counted at least ten times. The rearrangement uses TRBV27 and TRBJ1-2; the D gene is possibly TRBD1 (5 bases). Trimming shortened V by 2 bases and J by 5 bases, and 15 bases separated the two germline ends. Germline V gives CDR1 MNHEY, CDR2 SMNVEV (reference sequence). The CDR3 is made up of 15 amino acids. Written as DNA, the CDR3 is TGTGCCAGCAGTTTAGGGCAGGGAATCGGATATGGCTACACCTTC. It translates to CASSLGQGIGYGYTF.

This clonotype was seen once. This chain links TRBV28 with TRBJ2-7; TRBD1 matches 9 bases. This CDR3 region has 16 residues. J lost 7 bases, V lost 4 bases, and 14 bases had no gene match. Germline CDR1 and CDR2: MDHEN and SYDVKM. CDR3 amino acids: CASSYPWDRAIQEQYF. For the CDR3, the DNA is TGTGCCAGCAGTTACCCCTGGGACAGGGCCATTCAAGAGCAGTACTTC. The full variable domain, with the rest looked up from reference TRBV28 and TRBJ2-7, is DVKVTQSSRYLVKRTGEKVFLECVQDMDHENMFWYRQDPGLGLRLIYFSYDVKMKEKGDIPEGYSVSREKKERFSLILESASTNQTSMYLCASSYPWDRAIQEQYFGPGTRLTVT.

This rearrangement joins TRBV20-1 to TRBJ2-5; 12 bases map to TRBD2. The CDR3 has 16 amino acids. Germline CDR1 and CDR2: DFQATT and SNEGSKA (reference sequence). Trimming cost V 1 base and J 2 bases; bases outside gene matches: 5. The CDR3 reads CSARVGTSGPQETQYF. In DNA form, the CDR3 reads TGCAGTGCTAGAGTTGGGACTAGCGGGCCTCAAGAGACCCAGTACTTC.